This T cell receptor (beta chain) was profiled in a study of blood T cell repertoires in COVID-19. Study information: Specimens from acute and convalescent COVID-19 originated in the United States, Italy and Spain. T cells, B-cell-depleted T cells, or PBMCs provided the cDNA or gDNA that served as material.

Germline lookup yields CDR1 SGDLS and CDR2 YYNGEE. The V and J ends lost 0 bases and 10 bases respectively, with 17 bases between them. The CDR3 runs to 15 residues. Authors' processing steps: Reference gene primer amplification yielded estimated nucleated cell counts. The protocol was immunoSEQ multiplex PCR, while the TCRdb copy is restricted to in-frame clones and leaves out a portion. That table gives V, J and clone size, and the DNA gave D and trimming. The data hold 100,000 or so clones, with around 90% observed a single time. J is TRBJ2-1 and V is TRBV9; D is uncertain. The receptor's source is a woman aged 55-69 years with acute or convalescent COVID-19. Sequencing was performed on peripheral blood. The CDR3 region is CASSVAPPPTEEQFF. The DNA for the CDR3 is TGTGCCAGCAGCGTAGCTCCACCCCCCACAGAGGAGCAGTTCTTC.